This T cell receptor (beta chain) was captured in a study of shared clonotypes between healthy human individuals. The DNA input per sorted-subset replicate PCR was 200 ng, corresponding to 32,000 or so T cell genomes. Clones were read by immunoSEQ multiplex PCR, and TCRdb kept only the in-frame ones, dropping some. The sample contains roughly 2.2 million clones, around 93% of which appear only once. Into CD45RA+ naive and CD45RA-negative memory subsets, the CD4+ cells were split. This clone was seen a handful of times. The same CDR3 is also encoded by other DNA sequences in this sample. Between the trimmed V and J ends, which lost 0 bases and 1 base, there was a span of 4 bases. This CDR3 is built from 13 residues. Germline V gene data show CDR1 as SGHRS and CDR2 as YFSETQ.

Material for sequencing was naive CD4+ T cells from PBMCs. Indicated subset: CD45RA+ positively selected. The receptor comes from a man in his late teens or twenties in good health. Some clones in this sample may be carry-over from other donors' samples. The J gene is TRBJ2-5, the V gene TRBV5-1; no clear D gene. The CDR3 sequence is CASSLVPQETQYF. CDR3 in DNA: TGCGCCAGCAGCTTGGTCCCCCAAGAGACCCAGTACTTC. Combining the CDR3 with reference TRBV5-1 and TRBJ2-5 gives the whole variable domain KAGVTQTPRYLIKTRGQQVTLSCSPISGHRSVSWYQQTPGQGLQFLFEYFSETQRNKGNFPGRFSGRQFSNSRSEMNVSTLELGDSALYLCASSLVPQETQYFGPGTRLLVL.